The TCR beta chain under discussion was sequenced for a study of blood T cells in healthy people across ages. CDR1 and CDR2 (germline): SEHNR, FQNEAQ (reference sequence). The CDR3 spans 17 residues. Trimming removed 0 bases from V and 2 bases from J, with 13 bases in between. Sample-barcoded 5' priming and a J-beta primer mix drove a second PCR of about 6 to 12 cycles. Each CDR3 protein gets one entry after TCRdb re-called the 5' RACE reads with MiXCR. The sample lists 750,000 or so distinct CDR3 sequences, roughly 25% seen once, with 9.4% in the top ten. This clonotype has just a few counts. The sample was also reused in another study, on T cells of mothers and their children. From that second work: Related mother-child pairs shared marginally more repertoire than unrelated pairs, though not significantly.

This chain uses TRBV7-9 with TRBJ2-2; no firm D call. The clonotype originates from a boy between 10 and 17 years old in good health. The sequencing input was blood. The DNA for the CDR3 is TGTGCCAGCAGCTTAGCGCCCCCCAGTTATAACACCGGGGAGCTGTTTTTT. Amino acids: CASSLAPPSYNTGELFF.